These 13 T cell receptor beta chains originate from one sample sequenced in a study of regulatory T cells in long-lasting Graves disease. Time point: persistent/refractory GD, antithyroid drugs over 5 years with positive TRAb. PBMCs were the source of the RNA used for TCR sequencing. Investigators prepared the TCR beta libraries by applying iRepertoire HTBI primers and Arm-PCR of CDR3 regions. TCRdb reprocessed the multiplex PCR reads via MiXCR and lists one record per CDR3 protein. The sample gives about 460,000 distinct CDR3 sequences, roughly 22% of which show up once; about 12% is in the top ten. Sample: peripheral blood mononuclear cells (PBMCs), taken when the disease was refractory, from a patient treated with antithyroid drugs. The origin of the receptors is a female donor with Graves disease.

A few counts support this clonotype. The V gene is TRBV27, the J gene TRBJ1-1; TRBD1 is a possible D gene (5 bases). Trimming removed 3 bases from V and 2 bases from J, with 19 bases in between. Germline V gene lookup returns CDR1 MNHEY and CDR2 SMNVEV (reference sequence). The CDR3 has 17 amino acids. The CDR3 reads CASSFLGLGVGNTEAFF. CDR3 in DNA: TGTGCCAGCAGTTTTTTAGGTTTGGGGGTGGGTAACACTGAAGCTTTCTTT.

This clonotype showed up many times. The chain is built from TRBV11-2 and TRBJ2-7; D unclear. Germline-derived CDR1 and CDR2 are SGHAT and FQNNGV. V was shortened by 0 bases and J by 6 bases, with 6 bases between the two germline ends. This CDR3 has 12 amino acids. The CDR3 loop is CASSLEGPEQYF. CDR3 nucleotide sequence: TGTGCCAGCAGCTTAGAAGGGCCCGAGCAGTACTTC. The full variable domain, with the rest looked up from reference TRBV11-2 and TRBJ2-7, is EAGVAQSPRYKIIEKRQSVAFWCNPISGHATLYWYQQILGQGPKLLIQFQNNGVVDDSQLPKDRFSAERLKGVDSTLKIQPAKLEDSAVYLCASSLEGPEQYFGPGTRLTVT.

V gene TRBV20-1 combines with J gene TRBJ1-1; weak D call: TRBD1 (5 bases). Germline V CDR1 and CDR2: DFQATT, SNEGSKA (reference sequence). This CDR3 comprises 15 residues. Trimming shortened V by 6 bases and J by 1 base, and 18 bases separated the two germline ends. The CDR3 reads CSADLQGSGNTEAFF. The CDR3 nucleotides read TGCAGTGCCGATCTTCAGGGATCGGGGAACACTGAAGCTTTCTTT.

This clonotype has just one count. CDR3 in amino acids: CASSLFEGGFYTEAFF. In DNA, the CDR3 is TGTGCCAGCAGCTTATTCGAAGGGGGGTTCTACACTGAAGCTTTCTTT. The J gene is TRBJ1-1, the V gene TRBV7-6; a weak D match, TRBD1 (6 bases). Trimming cost V 2 bases and J 3 bases, with 16 bases left between them. Germline V CDR1 and CDR2: SGHVS, FNYEAQ. CDR3 length equals 16 residues.

This clonotype was observed a few times. V gene TRBV20-1 combines with J gene TRBJ1-1, with 7 bases aligning to TRBD1. The CDR3 is 19 amino acids. V lost 2 bases, J lost 0 bases, and 18 bases stayed unmatched. CDR1 and CDR2 from the germline V gene are DFQATT and SNEGSKA (reference sequence). For the CDR3, the DNA is TGCAGTGCTAGATACCCTTCGGGCCGGCGACAGGGCATGAACACTGAAGCTTTCTTT. This codes for CSARYPSGRRQGMNTEAFF.

This chain joins TRBV25-1 and TRBJ1-2; D not resolved. The length of the CDR3 is 13 residues. Trimming shortened V by 1 base and J by 3 bases, and 6 bases separated the two germline ends. From germline, CDR1 is MGHDK and CDR2 SYGVNS. DNA for the CDR3: TGTGCCAGCAGTGAATGGTCTTACTATGGCTACACCTTC. This encodes CASSEWSYYGYTF.

Only a few counts were recorded for this clonotype. This chain connects TRBV6-2 or TRBV6-3 to TRBJ1-5, with D possibly TRBD1 on 5 matching bases. Germline assignment: CDR1 MNHEY and CDR2 SVGEGT. The CDR3 runs to 14 residues. Trimming stripped 5 bases from V and 1 base from J, with 9 bases between. In DNA, the CDR3 is TGTGCCAGCAGTAACCGACAGAGCAATCAGCCCCAGCATTTT. Translation gives CASSNRQSNQPQHF.

The table lists this clonotype with many counts. This chain uses TRBV7-9 with TRBJ1-4, with D tentatively TRBD1 (5 bases). In germline, CDR1 is SEHNR, CDR2 FQNEAQ (reference sequence). Trimming stripped 4 bases from V and 6 bases from J, with 9 bases between. This CDR3 has 13 amino acids. As DNA, the CDR3 is TGTGCCAGCAGCTCGGTAGGGGATGAAAAACTGTTTTTT. Its translation: CASSSVGDEKLFF.

The chain couples TRBV4-3 to TRBJ2-7; D is possibly TRBD1 (6 bases). Deletions cut 1 base from V and 2 bases from J, with 12 bases between. The CDR3 length is 15 residues. From germline, CDR1 is LGHNA and CDR2 YSLEER. In nucleotides, the CDR3 is TGCGCCAGCAGCCAAGTTGTTTCAGGGGCCTACGAGCAGTACTTC. Its protein is CASSQVVSGAYEQYF.

About this clonotype itself: A far larger clone is one nucleotide away, so this likely arose from a read error. V is TRBV10-3 and J is TRBJ1-1; D is possibly TRBD1 (5 bases). CDR3 length: 12 residues. The ends were cut back, 6 bases at V and 7 bases at J, with 12 bases in the middle. Germline assignment: CDR1 ENHRY and CDR2 SYGVKD. CDR3 in amino acids: CAISREGFEAFF. The DNA for the CDR3 is TGTGCCATCAGCAGGGAAGGATTTGAAGCTTTCTTT.

There are many counts of this clonotype. The V call is TRBV7-2, the J call TRBJ1-1, with a weak D call TRBD1 (5 bases). CDR3 length: 13 amino acids. The V and J ends lost 1 base and 10 bases respectively, with 13 bases between them. Looked up from germline, CDR1 is SGHTA and CDR2 is FQGNSA. The CDR3 DNA sequence: TGTGCCAGCAGCTTAGATCATCAGGGTACAGCTTTCTTT. It specifies CASSLDHQGTAFF.

The V gene is TRBV20-1, the J gene TRBJ1-5; tentatively, D is TRBD1 (5 bases). The CDR3 is 15 residues long. V shed 4 bases and J shed 0 bases, with 13 bases lying between them. Per germline, CDR1 DFQATT and CDR2 SNEGSKA (reference sequence). The CDR3: CSATLDNYSNQPQHF. The CDR3 DNA follows: TGCAGTGCTACCCTGGACAATTATAGCAATCAGCCCCAGCATTTT.

This clonotype was picked up many times. The chain uses TRBV11-1 and TRBJ1-4, with no clear D. Deletions cut 2 bases from V and 7 bases from J, with 14 bases between. Per the germline V gene, CDR1 is SGHAT and CDR2 is FQDESV (reference sequence). The CDR3 is made up of 15 amino acids. The CDR3 region is CASSLTDGRREKLFF. The CDR3 nucleotides read TGTGCCAGCAGCTTAACCGACGGCAGGCGTGAAAAACTGTTTTTT.